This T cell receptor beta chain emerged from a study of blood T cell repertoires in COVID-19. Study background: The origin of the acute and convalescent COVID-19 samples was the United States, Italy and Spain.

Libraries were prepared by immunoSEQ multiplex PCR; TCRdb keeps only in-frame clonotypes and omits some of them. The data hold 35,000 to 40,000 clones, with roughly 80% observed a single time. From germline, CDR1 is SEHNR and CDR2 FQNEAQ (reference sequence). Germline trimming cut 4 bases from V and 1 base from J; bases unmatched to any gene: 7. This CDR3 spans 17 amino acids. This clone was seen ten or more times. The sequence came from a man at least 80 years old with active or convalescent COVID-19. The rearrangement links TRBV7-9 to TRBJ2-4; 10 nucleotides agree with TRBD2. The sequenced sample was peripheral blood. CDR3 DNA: TGTGCCAGCAGCTCGACCCCTAGCGGGAGTGCCAAAAACATTCAGTACTTC. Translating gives CASSSTPSGSAKNIQYF.